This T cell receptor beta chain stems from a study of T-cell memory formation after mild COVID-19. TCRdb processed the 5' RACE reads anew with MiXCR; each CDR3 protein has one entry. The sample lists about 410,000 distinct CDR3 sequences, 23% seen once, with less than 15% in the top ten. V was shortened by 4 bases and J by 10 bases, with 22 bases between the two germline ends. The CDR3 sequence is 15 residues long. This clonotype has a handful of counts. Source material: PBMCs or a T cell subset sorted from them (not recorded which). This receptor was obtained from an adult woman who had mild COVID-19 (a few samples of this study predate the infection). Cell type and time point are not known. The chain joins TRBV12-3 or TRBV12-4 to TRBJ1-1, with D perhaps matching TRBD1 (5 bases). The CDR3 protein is CASSSLGQSGKRAFF. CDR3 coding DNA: TGTGCCAGCAGTTCTCTAGGACAATCAGGGAAACGAGCTTTCTTT.